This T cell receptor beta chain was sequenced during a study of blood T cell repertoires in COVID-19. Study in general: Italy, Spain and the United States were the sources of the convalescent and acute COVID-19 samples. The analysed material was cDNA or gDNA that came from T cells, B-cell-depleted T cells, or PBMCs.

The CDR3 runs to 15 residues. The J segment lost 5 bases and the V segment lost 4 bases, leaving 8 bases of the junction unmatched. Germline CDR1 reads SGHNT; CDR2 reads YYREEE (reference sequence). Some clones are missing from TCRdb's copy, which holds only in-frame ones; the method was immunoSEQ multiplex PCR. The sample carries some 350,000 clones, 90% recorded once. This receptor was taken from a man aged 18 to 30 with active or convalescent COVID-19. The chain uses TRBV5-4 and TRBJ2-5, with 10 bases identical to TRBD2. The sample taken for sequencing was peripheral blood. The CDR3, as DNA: TGTGCCAGCAGCCTACAGCGGGAGGGCCGGGAGACCCAGTACTTC. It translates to CASSLQREGRETQYF.